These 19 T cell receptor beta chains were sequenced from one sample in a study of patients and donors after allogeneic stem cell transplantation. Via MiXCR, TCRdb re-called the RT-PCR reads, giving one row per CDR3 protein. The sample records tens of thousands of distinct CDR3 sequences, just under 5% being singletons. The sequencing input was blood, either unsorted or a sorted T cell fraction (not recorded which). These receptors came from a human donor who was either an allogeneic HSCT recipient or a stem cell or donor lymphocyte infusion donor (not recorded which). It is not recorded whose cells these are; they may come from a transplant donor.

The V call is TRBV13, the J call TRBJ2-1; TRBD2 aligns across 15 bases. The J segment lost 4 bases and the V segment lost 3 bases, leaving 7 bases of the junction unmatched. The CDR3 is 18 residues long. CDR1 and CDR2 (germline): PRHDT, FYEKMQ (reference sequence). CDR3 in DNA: TGTGCCAGCAGCTTTAGGACTAGCGGGAGGGCGGAGTACAATGAGCAGTTCTTC. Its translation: CASSFRTSGRAEYNEQFF.

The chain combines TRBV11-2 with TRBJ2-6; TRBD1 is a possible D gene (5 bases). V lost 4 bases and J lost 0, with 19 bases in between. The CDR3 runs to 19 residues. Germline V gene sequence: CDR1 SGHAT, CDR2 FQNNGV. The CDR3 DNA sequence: TGTGCCAGCAGCTCTTCACGGTTAGGGGTTACCTCTGGGGCCAACGTCCTGACTTTC. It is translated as CASSSSRLGVTSGANVLTF.

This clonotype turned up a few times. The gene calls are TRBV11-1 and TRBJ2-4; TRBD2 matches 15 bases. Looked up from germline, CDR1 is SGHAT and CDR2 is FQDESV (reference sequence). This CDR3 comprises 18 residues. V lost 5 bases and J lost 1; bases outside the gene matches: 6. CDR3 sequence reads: CASSRGLAGGMAKNIQYF. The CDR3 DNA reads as TGTGCCAGCAGCCGAGGACTAGCGGGAGGGATGGCCAAAAACATTCAGTACTTC.

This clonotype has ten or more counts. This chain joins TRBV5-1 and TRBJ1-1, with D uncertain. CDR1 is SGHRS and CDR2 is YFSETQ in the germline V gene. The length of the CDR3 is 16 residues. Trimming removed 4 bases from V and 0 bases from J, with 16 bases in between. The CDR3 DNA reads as TGCGCCAGCAGCCCCTTCAAGAGCGATCTGAACACTGAAGCTTTCTTT. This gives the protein CASSPFKSDLNTEAFF.

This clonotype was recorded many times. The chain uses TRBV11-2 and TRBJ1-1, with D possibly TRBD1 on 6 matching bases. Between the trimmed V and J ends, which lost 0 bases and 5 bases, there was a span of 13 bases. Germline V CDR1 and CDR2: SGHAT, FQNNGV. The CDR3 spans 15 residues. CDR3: CASSLDRGAWTEAFF. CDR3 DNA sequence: TGTGCCAGCAGCTTAGATAGGGGGGCTTGGACTGAAGCTTTCTTT.

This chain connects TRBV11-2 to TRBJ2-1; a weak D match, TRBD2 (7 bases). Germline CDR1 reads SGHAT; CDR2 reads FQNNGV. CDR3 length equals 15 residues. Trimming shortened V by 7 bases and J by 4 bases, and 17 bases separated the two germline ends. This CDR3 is CASIRGGGAYNEQFF. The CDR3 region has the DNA TGTGCCAGCATCCGAGGTGGGGGGGCTTACAATGAGCAGTTCTTC. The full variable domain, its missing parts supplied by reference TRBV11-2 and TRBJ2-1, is EAGVAQSPRYKIIEKRQSVAFWCNPISGHATLYWYQQILGQGPKLLIQFQNNGVVDDSQLPKDRFSAERLKGVDSTLKIQPAKLEDSAVYLCASIRGGGAYNEQFFGPGTRLTVL.

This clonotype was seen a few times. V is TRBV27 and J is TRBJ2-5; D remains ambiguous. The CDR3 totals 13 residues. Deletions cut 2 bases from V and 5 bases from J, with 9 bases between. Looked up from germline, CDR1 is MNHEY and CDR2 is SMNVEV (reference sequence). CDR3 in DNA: TGTGCCAGCAGTTTAAGGGAAGGGGAGACCCAGTACTTC. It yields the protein CASSLREGETQYF.

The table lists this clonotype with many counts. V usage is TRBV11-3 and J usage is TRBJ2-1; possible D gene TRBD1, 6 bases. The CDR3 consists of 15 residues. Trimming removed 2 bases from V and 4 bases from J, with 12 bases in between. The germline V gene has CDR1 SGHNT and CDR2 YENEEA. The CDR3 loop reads CASSLRGGRYNEQFF. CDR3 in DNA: TGTGCCAGCAGCTTAAGAGGGGGTCGATACAATGAGCAGTTCTTC.

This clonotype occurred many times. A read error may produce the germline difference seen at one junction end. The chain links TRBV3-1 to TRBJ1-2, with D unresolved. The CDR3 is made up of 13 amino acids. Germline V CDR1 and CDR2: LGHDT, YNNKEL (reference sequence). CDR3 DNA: TGTGCCAGCAGCCAAGGCCCTAAGTATGGCTACACCTTC. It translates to CASSQGPKYGYTF.

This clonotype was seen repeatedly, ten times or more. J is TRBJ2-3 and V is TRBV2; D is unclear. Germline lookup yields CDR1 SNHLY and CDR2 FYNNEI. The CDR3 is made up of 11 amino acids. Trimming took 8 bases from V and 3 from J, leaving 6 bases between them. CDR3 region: CASGRTDTQYF. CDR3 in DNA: TGTGCCAGCGGACGGACAGATACGCAGTATTTT.

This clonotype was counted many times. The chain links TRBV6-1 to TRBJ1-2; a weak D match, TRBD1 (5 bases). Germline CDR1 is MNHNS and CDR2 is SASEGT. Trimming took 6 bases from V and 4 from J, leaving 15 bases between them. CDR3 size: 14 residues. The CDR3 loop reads CASRPPGRGYGYTF. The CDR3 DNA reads TGTGCCAGCAGGCCTCCGGGACGCGGCTATGGCTACACCTTC.

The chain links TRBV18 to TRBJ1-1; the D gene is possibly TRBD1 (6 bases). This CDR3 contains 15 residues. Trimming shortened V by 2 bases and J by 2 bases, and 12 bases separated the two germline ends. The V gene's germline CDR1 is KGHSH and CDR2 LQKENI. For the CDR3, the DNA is TGTGCCAGCTCACCAGGGAACAGGGCAAACACTGAAGCTTTCTTT. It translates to CASSPGNRANTEAFF. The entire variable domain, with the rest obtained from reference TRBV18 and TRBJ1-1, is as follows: NAGVMQNPRHLVRRRGQEARLRCSPMKGHSHVYWYRQLPEEGLKFMVYLQKENIIDESGMPKERFSAEFPKEGPSILRIQQVVRGDSAAYFCASSPGNRANTEAFFGQGTRLTVV.

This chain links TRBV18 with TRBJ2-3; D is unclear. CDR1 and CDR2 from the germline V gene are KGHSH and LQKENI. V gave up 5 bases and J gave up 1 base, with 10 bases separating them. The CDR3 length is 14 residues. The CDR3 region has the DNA TGTGCCAGCTCATCCTCAGAGGGCACAGATACGCAGTATTTT. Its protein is CASSSSEGTDTQYF.

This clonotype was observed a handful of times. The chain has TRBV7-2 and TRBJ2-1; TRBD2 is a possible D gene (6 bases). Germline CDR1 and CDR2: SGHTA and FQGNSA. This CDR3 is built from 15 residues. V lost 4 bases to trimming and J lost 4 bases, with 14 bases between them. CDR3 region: CASSSARDFYNEQFF. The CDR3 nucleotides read TGTGCCAGCAGCTCGGCCCGGGACTTTTACAATGAGCAGTTCTTC.

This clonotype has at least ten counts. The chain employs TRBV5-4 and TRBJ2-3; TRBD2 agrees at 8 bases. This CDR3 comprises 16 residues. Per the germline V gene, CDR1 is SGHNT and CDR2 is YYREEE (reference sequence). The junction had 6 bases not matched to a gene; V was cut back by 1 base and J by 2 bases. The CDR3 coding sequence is TGTGCCAGCAGCTTGAAGACTAGCGTAACCACAGATACGCAGTATTTT. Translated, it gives CASSLKTSVTTDTQYF.

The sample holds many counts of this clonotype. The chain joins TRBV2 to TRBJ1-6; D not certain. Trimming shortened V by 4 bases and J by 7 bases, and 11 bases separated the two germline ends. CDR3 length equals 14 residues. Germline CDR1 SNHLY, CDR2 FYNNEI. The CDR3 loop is CASSVSLFNSPLHF. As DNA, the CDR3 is TGTGCCAGCAGTGTTAGTCTGTTCAATTCACCCCTCCACTTT.

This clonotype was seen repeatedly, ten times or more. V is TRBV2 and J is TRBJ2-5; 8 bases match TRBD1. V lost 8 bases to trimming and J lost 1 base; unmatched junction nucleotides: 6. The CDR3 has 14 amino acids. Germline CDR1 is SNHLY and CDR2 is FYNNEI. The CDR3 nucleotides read TGTGCCAGCGTTTTCGGACAGGGCCAAGAGACCCAGTACTTC. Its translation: CASVFGQGQETQYF.

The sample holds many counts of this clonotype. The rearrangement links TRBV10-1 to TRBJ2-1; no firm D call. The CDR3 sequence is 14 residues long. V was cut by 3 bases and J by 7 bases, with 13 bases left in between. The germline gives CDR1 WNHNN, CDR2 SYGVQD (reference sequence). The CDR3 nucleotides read TGCGCCAGCAGTGAATCCTTCGTGGTAAATGAGCAGTTCTTC. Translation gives CASSESFVVNEQFF.

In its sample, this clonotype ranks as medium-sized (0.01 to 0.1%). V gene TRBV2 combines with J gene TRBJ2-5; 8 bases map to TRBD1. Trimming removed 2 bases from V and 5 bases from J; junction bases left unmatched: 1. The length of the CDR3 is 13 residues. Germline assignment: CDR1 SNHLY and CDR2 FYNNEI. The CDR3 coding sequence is TGTGCCAGCAGTGAAAACAGGGGGGAGACCCAGTACTTC. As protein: CASSENRGETQYF.